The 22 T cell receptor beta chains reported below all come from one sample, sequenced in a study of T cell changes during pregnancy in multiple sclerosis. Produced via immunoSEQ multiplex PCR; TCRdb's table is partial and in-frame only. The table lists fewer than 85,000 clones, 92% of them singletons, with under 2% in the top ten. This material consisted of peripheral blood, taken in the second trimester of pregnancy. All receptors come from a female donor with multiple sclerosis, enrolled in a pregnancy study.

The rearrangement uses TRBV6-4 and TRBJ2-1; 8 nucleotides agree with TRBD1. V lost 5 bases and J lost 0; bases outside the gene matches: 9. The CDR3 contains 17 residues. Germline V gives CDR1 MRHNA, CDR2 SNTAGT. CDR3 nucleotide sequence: TGTGCCAGCAGTTATCCTCGACAGGGGAGCTCCTACAATGAGCAGTTCTTC. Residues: CASSYPRQGSSYNEQFF.

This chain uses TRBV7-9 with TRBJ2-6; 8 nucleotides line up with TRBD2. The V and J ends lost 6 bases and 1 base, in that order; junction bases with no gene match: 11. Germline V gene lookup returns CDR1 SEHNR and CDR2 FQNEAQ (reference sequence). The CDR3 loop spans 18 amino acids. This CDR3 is CASRITGLVSSGANVLTF. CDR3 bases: TGTGCCAGCAGGATAACGGGACTAGTGTCATCTGGGGCCAACGTCCTGACTTTC.

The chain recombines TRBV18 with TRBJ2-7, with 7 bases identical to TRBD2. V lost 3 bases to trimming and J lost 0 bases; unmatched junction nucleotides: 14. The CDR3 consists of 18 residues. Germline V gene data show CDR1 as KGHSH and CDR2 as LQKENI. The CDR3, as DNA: TGTGCCAGCTCACCCCGGCGGTTTAGAGGGAGGGCCTCCTACGAGCAGTACTTC. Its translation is CASSPRRFRGRASYEQYF.

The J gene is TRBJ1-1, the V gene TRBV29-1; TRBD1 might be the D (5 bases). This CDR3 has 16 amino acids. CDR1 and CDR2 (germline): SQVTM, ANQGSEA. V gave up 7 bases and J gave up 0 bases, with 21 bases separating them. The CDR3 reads CSALDNPESVNTEAFF. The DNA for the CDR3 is TGCAGCGCCCTGGACAATCCGGAGTCCGTGAACACTGAAGCTTTCTTT.

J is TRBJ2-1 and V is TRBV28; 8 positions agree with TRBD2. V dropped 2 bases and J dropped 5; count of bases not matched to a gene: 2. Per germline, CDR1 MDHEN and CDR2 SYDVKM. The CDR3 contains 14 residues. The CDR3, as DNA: TGTGCCAGCAGTTTACTAGCGGGCAACAATGAGCAGTTCTTC. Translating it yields CASSLLAGNNEQFF.

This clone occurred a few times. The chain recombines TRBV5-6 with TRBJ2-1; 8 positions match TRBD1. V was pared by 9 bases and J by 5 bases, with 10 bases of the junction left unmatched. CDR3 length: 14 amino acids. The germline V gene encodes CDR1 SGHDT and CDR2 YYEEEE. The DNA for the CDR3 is TGTGCCATCCCGTCAGGGGGCGCCCACAATGAGCAGTTCTTC. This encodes CAIPSGGAHNEQFF.

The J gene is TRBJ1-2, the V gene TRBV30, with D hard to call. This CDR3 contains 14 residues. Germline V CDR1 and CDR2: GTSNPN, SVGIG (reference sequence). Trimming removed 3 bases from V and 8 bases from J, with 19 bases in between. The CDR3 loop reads CAWSAPNPLRGYTF. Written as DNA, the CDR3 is TGTGCCTGGAGCGCCCCTAATCCGCTGAGGGGCTACACCTTC. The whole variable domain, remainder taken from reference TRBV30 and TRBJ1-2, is SQTIHQWPATLVQPVGSPLSLECTVEGTSNPNLYWYRQAAGRGLQLLFYSVGIGQISSEVPQNLSASRPQDRQFILSSKKLLLSDSGFYLCAWSAPNPLRGYTFGSGTRLTVV.

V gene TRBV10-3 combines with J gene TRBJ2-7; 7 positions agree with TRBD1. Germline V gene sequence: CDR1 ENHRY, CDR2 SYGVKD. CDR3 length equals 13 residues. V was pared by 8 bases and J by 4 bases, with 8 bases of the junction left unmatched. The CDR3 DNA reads TGTGCCATCCGTCCCGCAGGGGGATACGAGCAGTACTTC. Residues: CAIRPAGGYEQYF.

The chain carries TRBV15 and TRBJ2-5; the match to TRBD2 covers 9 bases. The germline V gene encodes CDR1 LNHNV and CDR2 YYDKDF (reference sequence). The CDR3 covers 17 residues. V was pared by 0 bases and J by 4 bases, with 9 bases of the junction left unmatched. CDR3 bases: TGTGCCACCAGCAGAGATTCAAGACTAGCGGAAGGAGAGACCCAGTACTTC. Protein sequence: CATSRDSRLAEGETQYF.

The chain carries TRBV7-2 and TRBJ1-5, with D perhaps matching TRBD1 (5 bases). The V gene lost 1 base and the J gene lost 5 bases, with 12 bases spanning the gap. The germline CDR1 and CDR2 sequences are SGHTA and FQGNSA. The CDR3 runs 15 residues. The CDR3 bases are TGTGCCAGCAGCTTAGGACAGATTCTGTATCAGCCCCAGCATTTT. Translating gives CASSLGQILYQPQHF.

The CDR3 DNA sequence: TGTGCCAGCTCACTTGACAGGCACTCCTACGAGCAGTACTTC. It codes for CASSLDRHSYEQYF. This chain joins TRBV18 and TRBJ2-7, with D perhaps matching TRBD1 (6 bases). This CDR3 is built from 14 residues. Per the germline V gene, CDR1 is KGHSH and CDR2 is LQKENI. V was clipped by 4 bases and J by 0 bases, with 10 bases between them.

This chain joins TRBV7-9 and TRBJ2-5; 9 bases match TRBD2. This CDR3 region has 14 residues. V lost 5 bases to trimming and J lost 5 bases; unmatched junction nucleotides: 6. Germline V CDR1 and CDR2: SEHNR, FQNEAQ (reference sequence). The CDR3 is CASSEGLAVETQYF. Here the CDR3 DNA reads TGTGCCAGCAGCGAGGGACTAGCTGTGGAGACCCAGTACTTC.

Here the CDR3 DNA reads TGTGCCAGCAGCCCCTCGGGGGGCTCTAATGAAAAACTGTTTTTT. Protein: CASSPSGGSNEKLFF. The chain couples TRBV7-2 to TRBJ1-4; D is possibly TRBD1 (6 bases). CDR1 is SGHTA and CDR2 is FQGNSA in the germline V gene. Trimming took off 5 bases at V and 3 bases at J, with 13 bases between the two ends. The CDR3 contains 15 residues.

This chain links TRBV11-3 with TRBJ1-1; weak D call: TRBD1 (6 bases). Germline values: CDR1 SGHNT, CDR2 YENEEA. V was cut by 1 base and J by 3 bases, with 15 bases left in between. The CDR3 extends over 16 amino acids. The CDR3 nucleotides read TGTGCCAGCAGCTTAGGTACAGGGTTGTATGACACTGAAGCTTTCTTT. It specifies CASSLGTGLYDTEAFF.

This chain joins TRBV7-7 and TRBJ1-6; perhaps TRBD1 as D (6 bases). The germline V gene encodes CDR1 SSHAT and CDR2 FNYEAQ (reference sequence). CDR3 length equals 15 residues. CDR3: CVISLRGKENSPLHF. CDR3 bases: TGTGTAATATCCTTAAGGGGGAAAGAGAATTCACCCCTCCACTTT.

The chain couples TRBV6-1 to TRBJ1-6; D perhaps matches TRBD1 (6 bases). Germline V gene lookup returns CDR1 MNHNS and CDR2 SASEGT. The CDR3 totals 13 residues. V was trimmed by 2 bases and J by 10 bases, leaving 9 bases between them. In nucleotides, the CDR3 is TGTGCCAGCAGTGAAACAAGGGGGTCACCCCTCCACTTT. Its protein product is CASSETRGSPLHF.

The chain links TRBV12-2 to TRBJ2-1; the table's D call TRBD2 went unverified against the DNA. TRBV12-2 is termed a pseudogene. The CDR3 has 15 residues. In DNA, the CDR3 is TGTGCAAGTCGCAGGCGCGGGAGGTCGTACAATGAGCAGTTCTTC. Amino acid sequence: CASRRRGRSYNEQFF.

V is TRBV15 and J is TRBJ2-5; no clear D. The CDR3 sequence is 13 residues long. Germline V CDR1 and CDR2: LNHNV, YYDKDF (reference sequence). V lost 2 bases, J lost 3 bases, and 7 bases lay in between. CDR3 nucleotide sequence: TGTGCCACCAGCAGATCTATGGAAGAGACCCAGTACTTC. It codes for CATSRSMEETQYF.

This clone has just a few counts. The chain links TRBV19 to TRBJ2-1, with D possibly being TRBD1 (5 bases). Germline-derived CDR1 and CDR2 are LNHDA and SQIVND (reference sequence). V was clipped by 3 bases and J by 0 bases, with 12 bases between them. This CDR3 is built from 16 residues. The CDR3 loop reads CASSILGLSSYNEQFF. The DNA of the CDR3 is TGTGCCAGTAGTATCTTGGGGCTTAGCTCCTACAATGAGCAGTTCTTC.

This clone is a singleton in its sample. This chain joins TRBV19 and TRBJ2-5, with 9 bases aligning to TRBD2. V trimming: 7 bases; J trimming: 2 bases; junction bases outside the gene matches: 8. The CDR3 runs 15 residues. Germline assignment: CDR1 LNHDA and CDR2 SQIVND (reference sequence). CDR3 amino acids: CASNGERGDQETQYF. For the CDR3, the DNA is TGTGCCAGTAACGGGGAGCGGGGGGATCAAGAGACCCAGTACTTC.

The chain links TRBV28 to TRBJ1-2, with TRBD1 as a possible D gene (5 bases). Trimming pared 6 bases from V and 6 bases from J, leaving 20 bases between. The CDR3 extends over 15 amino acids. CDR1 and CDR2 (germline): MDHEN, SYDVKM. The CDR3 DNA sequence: TGTGCCAGCAGCCTAAGGGGAGGGTACTTGGATGGCTACACCTTC. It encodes CASSLRGGYLDGYTF.

CDR3 DNA sequence: TGTGCCAGCAGCGTAATCGGGACTCCGTCTACCGGGGAGCTGTTTTTT. It specifies CASSVIGTPSTGELFF. The chain joins TRBV9 to TRBJ2-2; D is possibly TRBD2 (6 bases). Trimming removed 1 base at V and 5 bases at J, with 15 bases between. The CDR3 extends over 16 amino acids. In germline, CDR1 is SGDLS, CDR2 YYNGEE.